One and the same sample provided the 27 T cell receptor beta chains below, sequenced in a study of patients and donors after allogeneic stem cell transplantation. TCRdb passed the RT-PCR reads through MiXCR, listing each CDR3 protein once. The table includes about 96,000 distinct CDR3 sequences, 45% to 50% detected once. Sequencing was performed on blood, either unsorted or a sorted T cell fraction (not recorded which). These receptors were collected from a human donor who was either an allogeneic HSCT recipient or a stem cell or donor lymphocyte infusion donor (not recorded which). It is not recorded whose cells these are; they may come from a transplant donor.

The chain links TRBV19 to TRBJ1-6, with TRBD1 as a possible D gene (5 bases). Looked up from germline, CDR1 is LNHDA and CDR2 is SQIVND (reference sequence). This CDR3 has 18 residues. Trimming cost V 6 bases and J 0 bases, with 18 bases left between them. CDR3 sequence reads: CASRSGTAFSSYNSPLHF. The CDR3 bases are TGTGCCAGTAGATCCGGGACCGCTTTTAGCTCCTATAATTCACCCCTCCACTTT.

This clonotype was observed many times. The chain joins TRBV7-6 to TRBJ1-2; maybe TRBD1 (6 bases). CDR3 size: 14 residues. The germline CDR1 and CDR2 sequences are SGHVS and FNYEAQ. The V gene lost 4 bases and the J gene lost 4 bases, with 13 bases spanning the gap. The CDR3 nucleotides are TGTGCCAGCAGCTGGACAGTCGACGGCTATGGCTACACCTTC. Translating gives CASSWTVDGYGYTF.

V is TRBV5-1 and J is TRBJ1-5, with D perhaps TRBD1 (6 bases). Germline CDR1 and CDR2: SGHRS and YFSETQ. The length of the CDR3 is 15 residues. With 0 bases removed from V and 5 bases from J, the gap between germline ends came to 12 bases. CDR3 protein: CASSLDRAGDQPQHF. As DNA, the CDR3 is TGCGCCAGCAGCTTGGACAGGGCCGGGGATCAGCCCCAGCATTTT.

The gene calls are TRBV2 and TRBJ1-3; 10 bases agree with TRBD1. Unmatched junction bases numbered 1, after V lost 6 bases and J lost 2 bases. This CDR3 region has 14 residues. Germline V gene data show CDR1 as SNHLY and CDR2 as FYNNEI. The CDR3 DNA follows: TGTGCCAGCAGAGGGACAGGGGCTGGAAACACCATATATTTT. It encodes CASRGTGAGNTIYF.

This chain connects TRBV2 to TRBJ1-5, with D possibly TRBD1 on 5 matching bases. V shed 8 bases and J shed 4 bases, with 18 bases lying between them. CDR3 length: 15 amino acids. Looked up from germline, CDR1 is SNHLY and CDR2 is FYNNEI. Here the CDR3 reads CASCKEGGTNQPQHF. CDR3 DNA sequence: TGTGCCAGCTGTAAGGAGGGAGGGACGAATCAGCCCCAGCATTTT.

V usage is TRBV29-1 and J usage is TRBJ1-3; D unresolved. The V gene's germline CDR1 is SQVTM and CDR2 ANQGSEA. V gave up 7 bases and J gave up 3 bases, with 13 bases separating them. This CDR3 is built from 13 residues. DNA of the CDR3: TGCAGCGCCCGAAAGGGTGGTGGAAACACCATATATTTT. This sequence encodes CSARKGGGNTIYF.

The gene calls are TRBV4-2 and TRBJ1-5; tentatively, D is TRBD1 (5 bases). Looked up from germline, CDR1 is LGHNA and CDR2 is YNFKEQ. CDR3 length: 17 amino acids. V was shortened by 0 bases and J by 9 bases, with 21 bases between the two germline ends. The CDR3 DNA follows: TGTGCCAGCAGCCAAGATTTATCCCGGGACTCAGCTTTGCCCCAGCATTTT. Translated, it gives CASSQDLSRDSALPQHF.

The chain joins TRBV12-3 or TRBV12-4 to TRBJ1-6; maybe TRBD1 (5 bases). The CDR3 runs 16 residues. V dropped 8 bases and J dropped 0 bases, with 14 bases sitting between them. In DNA, the CDR3 is TGTGCCAGCGGTTGGGGGGGTAGCTCCTATAATTCACCCCTCCACTTT. The encoded protein is CASGWGGSSYNSPLHF.

The rearrangement joins TRBV6-5 to TRBJ1-2; TRBD1 is a possible D gene (5 bases). The CDR3 loop spans 13 amino acids. The ends were cut back, 6 bases at V and 4 bases at J, with 12 bases in the middle. The germline gives CDR1 MNHEY, CDR2 SVGAGI. As DNA, the CDR3 is TGTGCCAGCAGGTCGGGGCGGGTCTATGGCTACACCTTC. Its translation: CASRSGRVYGYTF.

The chain recombines TRBV6-5 with TRBJ1-4, with D uncertain. Germline CDR1 MNHEY, CDR2 SVGAGI. The germline V and J ends were trimmed by 7 bases and 8 bases, with 17 bases remaining between them. The CDR3 contains 14 residues. CDR3 protein: CASKSAGNEEKLFF. In DNA, the CDR3 is TGTGCCAGCAAGAGCGCGGGGAACGAGGAAAAACTGTTTTTT.

The V and J genes are TRBV12-3 or TRBV12-4 and TRBJ1-1; D is perhaps TRBD1 (6 bases). CDR3 length: 15 residues. Trimming pared 6 bases from V and 3 bases from J, leaving 17 bases between. CDR3 sequence: CASRRQAMGDTEAFF. DNA for the CDR3: TGTGCCAGCAGACGACAGGCGATGGGTGACACTGAAGCTTTCTTT.

The table lists this clonotype with a few counts. The chain uses TRBV20-1 and TRBJ1-2, with D tentatively TRBD1 (6 bases). The V and J ends lost 0 bases and 4 bases respectively, with 15 bases between them. This CDR3 has 15 residues. Germline V gene sequence: CDR1 DFQATT, CDR2 SNEGSKA (reference sequence). In DNA, the CDR3 is TGCAGTGCTAGAGATCTTGGGGGGCTAGGCTATGGCTACACCTTC. Translated, it gives CSARDLGGLGYGYTF.

This clonotype occurred once. The chain is built from TRBV11-2 and TRBJ1-6, with unresolved D. This CDR3 is built from 12 residues. Germline V gene lookup returns CDR1 SGHAT and CDR2 FQNNGV. Trimming pared 1 base from V and 11 bases from J, leaving 6 bases between. CDR3: CASSLGGAPLHF. Written as DNA, the CDR3 is TGTGCCAGCAGCTTAGGAGGAGCACCCCTCCACTTT.

The chain employs TRBV18 and TRBJ2-4; the D is unclear. V was clipped by 3 bases and J by 0 bases, with 12 bases between them. The CDR3 extends over 16 amino acids. In germline, CDR1 is KGHSH, CDR2 LQKENI. Here the CDR3 DNA reads TGTGCCAGCTCACCCGAGTTGGATCTAGCCAAAAACATTCAGTACTTC. Protein product: CASSPELDLAKNIQYF.

The V gene is TRBV7-3, the J gene TRBJ1-1, with D perhaps TRBD1 (5 bases). V lost 8 bases to trimming and J lost 3 bases, with 13 bases between them. The germline V gene has CDR1 SGHTA and CDR2 FQGTGA. This CDR3 has 13 residues. CDR3 loop: CASATARDTEAFF. DNA for the CDR3: TGTGCCAGCGCGACAGCCCGGGACACTGAAGCTTTCTTT.

The table lists this clonotype with a few counts. The chain couples TRBV4-3 to TRBJ1-2; no clear D. This CDR3 has 16 amino acids. The V end lost 1 base, the J end lost 1 base, and 13 bases lay between the germline ends. Germline V lookup: CDR1 LGHNA, CDR2 YSLEER. The CDR3 DNA follows: TGCGCCAGCAGCCAAGCCGTCCAGAATAATAACTATGGCTACACCTTC. Translating gives CASSQAVQNNNYGYTF.

In this sample, this clonotype turned up once. The DNA for the CDR3 is TGTGCCAGCAGTGAACAGGGGGGCAATCAGCCCCAGCATTTT. Residues: CASSEQGGNQPQHF. The genes are TRBV28 and TRBJ1-5; 8 positions agree with TRBD1. CDR1 and CDR2 (germline): MDHEN, SYDVKM. This CDR3 has 14 residues. After removal of 5 bases from V and 2 bases from J, the junction contained 2 bases not matched to a gene.

The rearrangement links TRBV7-9 to TRBJ1-2, with D hard to call. Looked up from germline, CDR1 is SEHNR and CDR2 is FQNEAQ (reference sequence). V dropped 1 base and J dropped 2 bases, with 8 bases sitting between them. This CDR3 comprises 14 residues. The CDR3: CASSLVLANYGYTF. The CDR3 DNA reads as TGTGCCAGCAGCTTAGTTCTGGCAAACTATGGCTACACCTTC.

The CDR3 sequence: CSVEQGMFGNTIYF. The CDR3 nucleotides read TGCAGCGTTGAACAGGGAATGTTTGGAAACACCATATATTTT. This chain uses TRBV29-1 with TRBJ1-3; the D gene is possibly TRBD1 (5 bases). CDR3 size: 14 residues. The V and J ends lost 2 bases and 3 bases respectively, with 11 bases between them. Per the germline V gene, CDR1 is SQVTM and CDR2 is ANQGSEA. The whole variable domain, filled in from reference TRBV29-1 and TRBJ1-3, reads SAVISQKPSRDICQRGTSLTIQCQVDSQVTMMFWYRQQPGQSLTLIATANQGSEATYESGFVIDKFPISRPNLTFSTLTVSNMSPEDSSIYLCSVEQGMFGNTIYFGEGSWLTVV.

The chain employs TRBV6-6 and TRBJ1-5; possible D gene TRBD1, 5 bases. V shed 8 bases and J shed 3 bases, with 23 bases lying between them. This CDR3 contains 17 residues. Germline-derived CDR1 and CDR2 are MNHNY and SVGAGI (reference sequence). DNA of the CDR3: TGTGCCAGCGGGGGGAGTGCGGGCCTTGCGAACAATCAGCCCCAGCATTTT. It encodes CASGGSAGLANNQPQHF.

This clonotype was counted only a few times. This sequence joins TRBV19 and TRBJ1-5; 9 bases match TRBD1. The CDR3 length is 18 residues. V shed 5 bases, J shed 4 bases, and the junction held 15 bases outside the gene matches. The germline V gene has CDR1 LNHDA and CDR2 SQIVND (reference sequence). The CDR3 spells CASSPQDRGVFTNQPQHF. The CDR3 region has the DNA TGTGCCAGTAGTCCCCAAGACAGGGGGGTCTTCACGAATCAGCCCCAGCATTTT. The variable domain in full, completed from reference TRBV19 and TRBJ1-5, reads DGGITQSPKYLFRKEGQNVTLSCEQNLNHDAMYWYRQDPGQGLRLIYYSQIVNDFQKGDIAEGYSVSREKKESFPLTVTSAQKNPTAFYLCASSPQDRGVFTNQPQHFGDGTRLSIL.

The chain uses TRBV11-2 and TRBJ2-5; D might be TRBD1 or TRBD2, each matching 6 bases. With 0 bases removed from V and 1 base from J, the gap between germline ends came to 12 bases. The CDR3 extends over 16 amino acids. Germline loops: CDR1 SGHAT, CDR2 FQNNGV. The CDR3 reads CASSLDGGGPQETQYF. Here the CDR3 DNA reads TGTGCCAGCAGCTTAGATGGAGGGGGACCCCAAGAGACCCAGTACTTC.

The V call is TRBV12-3 or TRBV12-4, the J call TRBJ1-2; the D gene is possibly TRBD1 (5 bases). Between the trimmed V and J ends, which lost 8 bases and 8 bases, there was a span of 18 bases. The CDR3 runs to 13 residues. The CDR3 DNA is TGTGCCAGCTCCCCCTTCCAGGGTCGAGGCTACACCTTC. Its protein product is CASSPFQGRGYTF.

The chain uses TRBV7-8 and TRBJ1-1; TRBD1 matches at 7 bases. With V trimmed by 6 bases and J by 6 bases, 7 bases remained unmatched. Germline CDR1 and CDR2: SGHVS and FQNEAQ. The CDR3 contains 13 residues. CDR3 sequence: CASSRGGVPEAFF. CDR3 in DNA: TGTGCCAGCAGTCGAGGGGGCGTCCCTGAAGCTTTCTTT.

The V call is TRBV19, the J call TRBJ1-4, with D possibly TRBD1 on 5 matching bases. Germline V CDR1 and CDR2: LNHDA, SQIVND (reference sequence). CDR3 length: 14 amino acids. V was pared by 3 bases and J by 8 bases, with 13 bases between. CDR3 in DNA: TGTGCCAGTAGTATCCCAGGGATGGACGAAAAACTGTTTTTT. Translation: CASSIPGMDEKLFF.

This sequence joins TRBV27 and TRBJ2-4; 7 bases map to TRBD2. Trimming cost V 6 bases and J 7 bases; bases outside gene matches: 9. The CDR3 contains 14 residues. Germline lookup yields CDR1 MNHEY and CDR2 SMNVEV (reference sequence). The CDR3 DNA sequence: TGTGCCAGCAGCCGTAGCGGGTGGGAGAACATTCAGTACTTC. Amino acid sequence: CASSRSGWENIQYF.

The chain couples TRBV5-1 to TRBJ2-7; D gene unclear. Germline CDR1 reads SGHRS; CDR2 reads YFSETQ. The CDR3 totals 11 residues. V lost 4 bases to trimming and J lost 5 bases, with 7 bases between them. DNA of the CDR3: TGCGCCAGCAGCGCCGCTAACGAGCAGTACTTC. It encodes CASSAANEQYF.